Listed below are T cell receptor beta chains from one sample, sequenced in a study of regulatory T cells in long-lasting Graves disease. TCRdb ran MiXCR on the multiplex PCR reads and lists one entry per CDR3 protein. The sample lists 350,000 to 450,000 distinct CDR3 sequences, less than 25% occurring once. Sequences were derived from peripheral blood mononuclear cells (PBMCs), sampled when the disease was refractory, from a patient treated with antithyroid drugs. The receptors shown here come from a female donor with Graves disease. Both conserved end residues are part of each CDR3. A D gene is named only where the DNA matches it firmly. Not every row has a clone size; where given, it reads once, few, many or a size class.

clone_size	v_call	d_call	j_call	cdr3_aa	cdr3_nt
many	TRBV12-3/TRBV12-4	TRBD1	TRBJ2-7	CASSYSSDRVYEQYF	TGTGCCAGCAGTTACTCCTCGGACAGGGTCTACGAGCAGTACTTC
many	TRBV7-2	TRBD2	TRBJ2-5	CASSLGTSEETQYF	TGTGCCAGCAGCTTGGGGACTAGTGAGGAGACCCAGTACTTC
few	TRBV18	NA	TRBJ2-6	CASSPQEVGANVLTF	TGTGCCAGCTCACCACAGGAGGTTGGGGCCAACGTCCTGACTTTC
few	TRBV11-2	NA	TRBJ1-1	CASSLDYRNTEAFF	TGTGCCAGCAGCTTAGATTACAGGAACACTGAAGCTTTCTTT
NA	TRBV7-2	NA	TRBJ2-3	CASSLFFGTNTDTQYF	TGTGCCAGCAGCTTATTCTTCGGGACCAACACAGATACGCAGTATTTT
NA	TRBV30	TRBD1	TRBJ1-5	CAWSSTGGNWPQHF	TGTGCCTGGAGCTCAACAGGGGGGAATTGGCCCCAGCATTTT
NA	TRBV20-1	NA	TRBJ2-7	CSASGYYEQYF	TGCAGTGCTAGTGGCTACTACGAGCAGTACTTC
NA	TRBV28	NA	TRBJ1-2	CASGPRVGGYTF	TGTGCCAGCGGACCCAGGGTAGGCGGCTACACCTTC
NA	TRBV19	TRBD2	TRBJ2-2	CASTLGLAGGPNTGELFF	TGTGCCAGTACCCTGGGACTAGCGGGAGGGCCGAACACCGGGGAGCTGTTTTTT
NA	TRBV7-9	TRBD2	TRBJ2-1	CASSHLAGLANEQFF	TGTGCCAGCAGCCACCTAGCGGGACTCGCCAATGAGCAGTTCTTC
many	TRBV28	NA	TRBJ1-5	CASSTPTGRQNQPQHF	TGTGCCAGCAGTACCCCGACCGGGAGGCAGAATCAGCCCCAGCATTTT
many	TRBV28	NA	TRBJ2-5	CASSLSKTREETQYF	TGTGCCAGCAGTCTATCTAAGACCCGAGAGGAGACCCAGTACTTC
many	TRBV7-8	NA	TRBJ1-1	CASSLEVGGIEAFF	TGTGCCAGCAGCTTAGAGGTCGGAGGGATTGAGGCTTTCTTT
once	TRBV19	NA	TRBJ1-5	CASKQGYQPQHF	TGTGCCAGTAAACAGGGTTATCAGCCCCAGCATTTT
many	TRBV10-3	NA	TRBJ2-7	CAISVNYEQYF	TGTGCCATCAGTGTAAACTACGAGCAGTACTTC
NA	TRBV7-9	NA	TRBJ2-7	CASSFQPNTEQYF	TGTGCCAGCAGCTTTCAACCAAATACGGAGCAGTACTTC
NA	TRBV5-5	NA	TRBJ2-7	CASKRFQGSLSYEQYF	TGTGCCAGCAAACGATTTCAGGGGTCACTCTCCTACGAGCAGTACTTC
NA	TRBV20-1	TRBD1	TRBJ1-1	CSATTIGQGEYTEAFF	TGCAGTGCTACAACCATAGGACAGGGCGAGTACACTGAAGCTTTCTTT
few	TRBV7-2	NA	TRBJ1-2	CASSSTTPGSYGYTF	TGTGCCAGCAGCTCTACGACACCAGGAAGCTATGGCTACACCTTC
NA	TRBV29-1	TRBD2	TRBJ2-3	CSVEGLTAFTDTQYF	TGCAGCGTCGAGGGACTAACAGCCTTCACAGATACGCAGTATTTT
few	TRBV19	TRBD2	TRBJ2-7	CASSRTSGRNSYEQYF	TGTGCCAGTAGTAGGACTAGCGGGAGGAACTCCTACGAGCAGTACTTC
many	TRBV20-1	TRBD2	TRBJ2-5	CSARTGLAAETQYF	TGCAGTGCTAGGACGGGACTAGCGGCCGAGACCCAGTACTTC
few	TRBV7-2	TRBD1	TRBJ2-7	CASSLRQGAFYEQYF	TGTGCCAGCAGCTTAAGACAGGGGGCTTTCTACGAGCAGTACTTC
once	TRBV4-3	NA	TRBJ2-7	CASSQDAQGRTYEQYF	TGCGCCAGCAGCCAAGATGCTCAGGGGCGGACGTACGAGCAGTACTTC
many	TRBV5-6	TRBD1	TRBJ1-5	CASSTGQGADQPQHF	TGTGCCAGCAGCACGGGACAGGGGGCCGATCAGCCCCAGCATTTT
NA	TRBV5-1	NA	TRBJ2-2	CASSLMTIRGTGELFF	TGCGCCAGCAGCTTGATGACTATACGCGGGACCGGGGAGCTGTTTTTT
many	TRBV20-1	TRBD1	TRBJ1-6	CSARPGQGASPLHF	TGCAGTGCTAGACCGGGACAGGGGGCATCACCCCTCCACTTT
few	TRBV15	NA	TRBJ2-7	CATSRDKSPTGEQYF	TGTGCCACCAGCAGAGATAAGAGCCCAACGGGCGAGCAGTACTTC
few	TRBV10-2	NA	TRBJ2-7	CASNGDGGYEQYF	TGCGCCAGCAACGGGGACGGAGGCTACGAGCAGTACTTC
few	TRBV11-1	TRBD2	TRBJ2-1	CASSSRLAASYNEQFF	TGTGCCAGCAGCAGCAGACTAGCGGCCTCCTACAATGAGCAGTTCTTC
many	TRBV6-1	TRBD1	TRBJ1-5	CASSKGQGQPQHF	TGTGCCAGCAGTAAAGGACAGGGGCAGCCCCAGCATTTT
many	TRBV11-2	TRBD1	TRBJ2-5	CASSLGTGVKTQYF	TGTGCCAGCAGCTTAGGGACAGGGGTCAAAACCCAGTACTTC
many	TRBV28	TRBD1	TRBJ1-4	CASSFTGGTNEKLFF	TGTGCCAGCAGCTTTACAGGGGGAACTAATGAAAAACTGTTTTTT
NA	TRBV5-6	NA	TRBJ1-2	CASSSDSLYGYTF	TGTGCCAGCAGTTCCGACAGCCTCTATGGCTACACCTTC
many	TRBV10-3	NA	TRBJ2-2	CAISEPNTGELFF	TGTGCCATCAGTGAGCCGAACACCGGGGAGCTGTTTTTT
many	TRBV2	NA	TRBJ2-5	CASSGASAQYF	TGTGCCAGCAGTGGTGCATCGGCCCAGTACTTC
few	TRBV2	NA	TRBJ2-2	CASSAWDTGELFF	TGTGCCAGCAGTGCATGGGACACCGGGGAGCTGTTTTTT
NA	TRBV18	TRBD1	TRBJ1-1	CASSAIPDRANTEAFF	TGTGCCAGCTCAGCTATACCCGACAGGGCGAACACTGAAGCTTTCTTT